Each of the 10 T cell receptor beta chains below was sequenced from the same sample in a study of T cell responses to AZD1222 COVID-19 vaccine. TCRdb's table, derived via immunoSEQ multiplex PCR, lists solely in-frame clones and lacks some. The sample contains 120,000 or so clones, roughly 84% of which appear only once. Sample: peripheral blood, taken on day 0 of AZD1222 vaccination. These TCRs come from an adult in good health.

This sequence joins TRBV5-1 and TRBJ1-4, with unresolved D. Germline lookup yields CDR1 SGHRS and CDR2 YFSETQ. The CDR3 has 15 residues. V was clipped by 4 bases and J by 6 bases, with 16 bases between them. The CDR3 DNA follows: TGCGCCAGCAGCCAGAGTCCGAGCTGGGATGAAAAACTGTTTTTT. This translates into CASSQSPSWDEKLFF.

This chain uses TRBV2 with TRBJ1-5; 8 nucleotides agree with TRBD1. The CDR3 length is 12 residues. CDR1 and CDR2 (germline): SNHLY, FYNNEI. Germline trimming cut 10 bases from V and 5 bases from J; bases unmatched to any gene: 4. CDR3 DNA: TGTGCCACCGGACAGGGCGATCAGCCCCAGCATTTT. It specifies CATGQGDQPQHF.

J is TRBJ1-2 and V is TRBV6-5; D is perhaps TRBD1 (6 bases). Trimming cost V 2 bases and J 1 base, with 14 bases left between them. The CDR3 is 16 amino acids. From germline, CDR1 is MNHEY and CDR2 SVGAGI. The CDR3 region is CASSYLRDTFNYGYTF. CDR3 DNA sequence: TGTGCCAGCAGTTACCTGCGGGACACATTTAACTATGGCTACACCTTC.

CDR3 DNA: TGTGCCAGCAGCTTGGAAGGGATAACTGAAGCTTTCTTT. It encodes CASSLEGITEAFF. The V call is TRBV5-4, the J call TRBJ1-1; D is ambiguous. Germline loops: CDR1 SGHNT, CDR2 YYREEE (reference sequence). CDR3 length: 13 amino acids. Trimming took off 0 bases at V and 5 bases at J, with 8 bases between the two ends.

The CDR3 region is CASSLGLAGGRYNEQFF. As DNA, the CDR3 is TGTGCCAGCAGCTTAGGGTTAGCGGGGGGGCGTTACAATGAGCAGTTCTTC. The chain has TRBV11-2 and TRBJ2-1, with TRBD2 matching 11 bases. The germline CDR1 and CDR2 sequences are SGHAT and FQNNGV. This CDR3 is built from 17 residues. Germline trimming cut 1 base from V and 4 bases from J; bases unmatched to any gene: 6.

The chain has TRBV6-4 and TRBJ1-1, with D unclear. V gave up 2 bases and J gave up 5 bases, with 24 bases separating them. CDR3 length equals 18 residues. Germline V lookup: CDR1 MRHNA, CDR2 SNTAGT. CDR3: CASSDGVEESWESTEAFF. Here the CDR3 DNA reads TGTGCCAGCAGTGACGGGGTTGAAGAGTCGTGGGAAAGTACTGAAGCTTTCTTT.

This sequence joins TRBV19 and TRBJ1-1, with D possibly TRBD1 on 6 matching bases. V lost 2 bases, J lost 1 base, and 8 bases lay in between. The CDR3 is 14 residues long. The germline gives CDR1 LNHDA, CDR2 SQIVND (reference sequence). The CDR3 bases are TGTGCCAGTAGTATAAGGGGGGGGAACACTGAAGCTTTCTTT. It codes for CASSIRGGNTEAFF.

The V gene is TRBV7-2, the J gene TRBJ1-5; D is perhaps TRBD1 (6 bases). V shed 9 bases and J shed 7 bases, with 13 bases lying between them. Germline CDR1 and CDR2: SGHTA and FQGNSA. The CDR3 consists of 12 residues. In nucleotides, the CDR3 is TGTGCCAGTAGGGGGGAGGGCCAGCCCCAGCATTTT. It encodes CASRGEGQPQHF.

This clone has just one count. V is TRBV21-1 and J is TRBJ2-3. TRBV21-1 is termed a pseudogene. This CDR3 contains 13 residues. CDR3 bases: TGTGCCAGCAGCAAACTGGGCACAGATACGCAGTATTTT. Residues: CASSKLGTDTQYF.

V is TRBV5-1 and J is TRBJ2-1; maybe TRBD2 (5 bases). The V gene lost 5 bases and the J gene lost 5 bases, with 11 bases spanning the gap. The CDR3 length is 13 residues. Germline V gene lookup returns CDR1 SGHRS and CDR2 YFSETQ. The CDR3, as DNA: TGCGCCAGCAGGAGGGTACAAGACAATGAGCAGTTCTTC. Encoded protein: CASRRVQDNEQFF.